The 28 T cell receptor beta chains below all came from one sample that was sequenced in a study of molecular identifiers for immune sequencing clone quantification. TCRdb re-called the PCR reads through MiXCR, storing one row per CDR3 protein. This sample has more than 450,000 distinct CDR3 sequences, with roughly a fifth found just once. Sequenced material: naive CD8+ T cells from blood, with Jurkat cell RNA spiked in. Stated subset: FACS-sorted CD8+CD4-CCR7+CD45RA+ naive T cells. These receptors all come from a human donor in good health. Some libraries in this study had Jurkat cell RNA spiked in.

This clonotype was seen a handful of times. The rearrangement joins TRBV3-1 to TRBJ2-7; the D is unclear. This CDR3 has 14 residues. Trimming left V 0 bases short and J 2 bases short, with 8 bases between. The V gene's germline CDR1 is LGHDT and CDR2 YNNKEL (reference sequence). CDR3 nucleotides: TGTGCCAGCAGCCAAGAGTCCACCCCCTACGAGCAGTACTTC. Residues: CASSQESTPYEQYF.

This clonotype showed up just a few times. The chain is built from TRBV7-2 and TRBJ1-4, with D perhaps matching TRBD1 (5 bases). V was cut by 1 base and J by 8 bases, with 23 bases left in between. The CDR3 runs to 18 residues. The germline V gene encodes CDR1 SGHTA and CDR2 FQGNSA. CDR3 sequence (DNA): TGTGCCAGCAGCTTAGATTTGAGGCAGGGAGACTTAGGGGAAAAACTGTTTTTT. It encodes CASSLDLRQGDLGEKLFF.

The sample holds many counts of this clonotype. The CDR3 nucleotides are TGCGCCAGCAGCCAAGTAGACCCCCAGAACACTGAAGCTTTCTTT. Translating it yields CASSQVDPQNTEAFF. V usage is TRBV4-1 and J usage is TRBJ1-1; D remains ambiguous. The CDR3 consists of 15 residues. Germline assignment: CDR1 MGHRA and CDR2 YSYEKL. Between the trimmed V and J ends, which lost 1 base and 1 base, there was a span of 10 bases.

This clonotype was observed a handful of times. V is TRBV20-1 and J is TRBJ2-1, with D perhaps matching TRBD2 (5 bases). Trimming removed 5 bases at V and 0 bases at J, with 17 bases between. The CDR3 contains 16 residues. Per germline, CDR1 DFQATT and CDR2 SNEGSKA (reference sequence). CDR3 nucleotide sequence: TGCAGTGCTTCCAACCCTAGCTCCAGCTCCTACAATGAGCAGTTCTTC. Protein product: CSASNPSSSSYNEQFF.

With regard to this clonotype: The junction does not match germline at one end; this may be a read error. The CDR3: CASSFFGTGAFF. CDR3 nucleotides: TGTGCCAGCAGTTTTTTTGGCACTGGAGCTTTCTTT. The chain recombines TRBV27 with TRBJ1-1; no clear D gene. The CDR3 contains 12 residues. Looked up from germline, CDR1 is MNHEY and CDR2 is SMNVEV (reference sequence).

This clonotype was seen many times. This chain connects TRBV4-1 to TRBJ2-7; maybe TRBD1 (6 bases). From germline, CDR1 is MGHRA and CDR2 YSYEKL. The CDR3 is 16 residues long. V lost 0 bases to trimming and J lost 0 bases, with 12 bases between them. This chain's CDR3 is CASSQDWTESSYEQYF. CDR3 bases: TGCGCCAGCAGCCAAGACTGGACAGAAAGCTCCTACGAGCAGTACTTC.

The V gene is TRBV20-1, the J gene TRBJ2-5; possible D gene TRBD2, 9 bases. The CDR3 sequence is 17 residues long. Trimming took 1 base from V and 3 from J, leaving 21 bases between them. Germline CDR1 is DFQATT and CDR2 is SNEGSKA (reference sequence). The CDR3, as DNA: TGCAGTGCTAGAGCCAGGGGGCGGGGGGGCCTTGAAGAGACCCAGTACTTC. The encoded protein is CSARARGRGGLEETQYF.

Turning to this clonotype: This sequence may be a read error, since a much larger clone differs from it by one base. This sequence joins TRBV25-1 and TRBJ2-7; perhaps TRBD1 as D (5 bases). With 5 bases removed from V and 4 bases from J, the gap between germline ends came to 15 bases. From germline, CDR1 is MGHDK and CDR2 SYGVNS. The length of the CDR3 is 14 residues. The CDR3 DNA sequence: TGTGCCAGCAGTCCGTCCGACAGAATTTACGAGCAGTACTTC. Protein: CASSPSDRIYEQYF.

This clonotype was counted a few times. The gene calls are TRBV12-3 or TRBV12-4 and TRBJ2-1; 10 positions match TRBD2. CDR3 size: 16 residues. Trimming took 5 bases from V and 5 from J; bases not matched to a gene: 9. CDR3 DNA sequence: TGTGCCAGCAGTCTCCCAGCGGGAGGGCCGAACAATGAGCAGTTCTTC. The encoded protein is CASSLPAGGPNNEQFF.

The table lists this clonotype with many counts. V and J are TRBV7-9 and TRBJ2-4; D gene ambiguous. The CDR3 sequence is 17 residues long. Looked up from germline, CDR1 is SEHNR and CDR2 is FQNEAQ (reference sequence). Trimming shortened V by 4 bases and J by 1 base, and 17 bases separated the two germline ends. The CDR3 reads CASSSPASTYAKNIQYF. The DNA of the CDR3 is TGTGCCAGCAGCTCGCCCGCATCTACCTACGCCAAAAACATTCAGTACTTC.

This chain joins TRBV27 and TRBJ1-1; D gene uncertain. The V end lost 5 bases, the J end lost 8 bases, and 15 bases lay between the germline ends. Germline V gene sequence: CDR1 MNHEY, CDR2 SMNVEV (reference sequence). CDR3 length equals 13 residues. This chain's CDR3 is CASSVIGSPEAFF. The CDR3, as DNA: TGTGCCAGCAGTGTAATAGGGAGTCCGGAAGCTTTCTTT.

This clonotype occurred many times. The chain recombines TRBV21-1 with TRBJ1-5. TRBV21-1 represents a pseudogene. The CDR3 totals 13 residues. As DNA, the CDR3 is TGTGCCAGCAGCATAATAGGTCCTCAGCCCCAGCATTTT. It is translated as CASSIIGPQPQHF.

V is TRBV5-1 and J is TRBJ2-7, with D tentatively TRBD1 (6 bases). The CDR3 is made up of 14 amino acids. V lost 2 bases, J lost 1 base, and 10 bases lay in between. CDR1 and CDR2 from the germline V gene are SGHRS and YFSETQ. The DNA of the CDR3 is TGCGCCAGCAGCTTAAGACAGGTATCCTACGAGCAGTACTTC. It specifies CASSLRQVSYEQYF.

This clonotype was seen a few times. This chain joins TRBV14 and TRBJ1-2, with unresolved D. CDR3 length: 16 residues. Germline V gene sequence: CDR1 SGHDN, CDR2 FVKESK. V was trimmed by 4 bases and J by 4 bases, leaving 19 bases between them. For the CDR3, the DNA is TGTGCCAGCAGCCCAAACCCAAGGGCTCCGGTCTATGGCTACACCTTC. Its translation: CASSPNPRAPVYGYTF. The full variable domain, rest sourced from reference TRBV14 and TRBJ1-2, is EAGVTQFPSHSVIEKGQTVTLRCDPISGHDNLYWYRRVMGKEIKFLLHFVKESKQDESGMPNNRFLAERTGGTYSTLKVQPAELEDSGVYFCASSPNPRAPVYGYTFGSGTRLTVV.

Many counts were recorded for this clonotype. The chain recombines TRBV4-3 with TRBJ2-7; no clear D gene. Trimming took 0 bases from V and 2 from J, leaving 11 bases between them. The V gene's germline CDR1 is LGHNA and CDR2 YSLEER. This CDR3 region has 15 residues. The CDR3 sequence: CASSQEYFSTYEQYF. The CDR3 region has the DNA TGCGCCAGCAGCCAAGAGTACTTTTCGACCTACGAGCAGTACTTC.

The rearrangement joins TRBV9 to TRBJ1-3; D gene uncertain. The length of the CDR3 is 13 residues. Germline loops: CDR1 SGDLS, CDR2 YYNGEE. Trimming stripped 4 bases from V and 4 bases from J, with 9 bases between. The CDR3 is CASSPEDGNTIYF. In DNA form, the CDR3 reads TGTGCCAGCAGCCCAGAAGACGGAAACACCATATATTTT.

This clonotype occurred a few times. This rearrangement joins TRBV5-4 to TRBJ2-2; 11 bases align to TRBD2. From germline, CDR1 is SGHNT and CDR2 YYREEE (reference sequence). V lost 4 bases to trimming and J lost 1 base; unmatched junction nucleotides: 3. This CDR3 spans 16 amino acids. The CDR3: CASSAGLAGNTGELFF. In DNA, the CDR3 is TGTGCCAGCAGCGCCGGACTAGCGGGGAACACCGGGGAGCTGTTTTTT. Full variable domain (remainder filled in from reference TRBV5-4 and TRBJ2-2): ETGVTQSPTHLIKTRGQQVTLRCSSQSGHNTVSWYQQALGQGPQFIFQYYREEENGRGNFPPRFSGLQFPNYSSELNVNALELDDSALYLCASSAGLAGNTGELFFGEGSRLTVL.

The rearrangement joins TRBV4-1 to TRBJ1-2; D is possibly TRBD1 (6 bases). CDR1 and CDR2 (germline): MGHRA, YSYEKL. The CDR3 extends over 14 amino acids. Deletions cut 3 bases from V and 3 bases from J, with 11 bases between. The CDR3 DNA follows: TGCGCCAGCAGCCACGAGACAGGTTACTATGGCTACACCTTC. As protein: CASSHETGYYGYTF.

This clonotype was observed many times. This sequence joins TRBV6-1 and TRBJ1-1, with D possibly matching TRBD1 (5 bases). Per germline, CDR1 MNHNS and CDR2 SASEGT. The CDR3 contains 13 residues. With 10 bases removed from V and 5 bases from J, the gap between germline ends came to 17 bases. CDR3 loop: CATLPRGMTEAFF. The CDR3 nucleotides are TGTGCCACCCTCCCGAGGGGAATGACTGAAGCTTTCTTT.

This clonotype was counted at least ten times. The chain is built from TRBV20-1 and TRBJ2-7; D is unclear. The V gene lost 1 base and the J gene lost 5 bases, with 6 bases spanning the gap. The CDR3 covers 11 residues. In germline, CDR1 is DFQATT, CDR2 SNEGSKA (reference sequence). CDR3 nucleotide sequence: TGCAGTGCTAGAGCCGAGGACGAGCAGTACTTC. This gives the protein CSARAEDEQYF.

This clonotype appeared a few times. As DNA, the CDR3 is TGTGCCAGCAGCTTAGGACCGGGACAGGGTTTAGGGCCCAACGAGGGCGTAGGTACCTACACCTTC. This gives the protein CASSLGPGQGLGPNEGVGTYTF. The genes are TRBV13 and TRBJ1-2; 9 bases align to TRBD1. The CDR3 totals 22 residues. V lost 0 bases, J lost 10 bases, and 30 bases stayed unmatched. Germline values: CDR1 PRHDT, CDR2 FYEKMQ (reference sequence).

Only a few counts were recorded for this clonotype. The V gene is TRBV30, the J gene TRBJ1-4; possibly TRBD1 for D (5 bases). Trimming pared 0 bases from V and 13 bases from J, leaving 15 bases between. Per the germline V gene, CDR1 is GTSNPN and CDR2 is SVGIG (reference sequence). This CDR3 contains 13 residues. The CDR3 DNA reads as TGTGCCTGGAGTGTCCAGGTGGGGGGGGTACTGTTTTTT. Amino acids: CAWSVQVGGVLFF.

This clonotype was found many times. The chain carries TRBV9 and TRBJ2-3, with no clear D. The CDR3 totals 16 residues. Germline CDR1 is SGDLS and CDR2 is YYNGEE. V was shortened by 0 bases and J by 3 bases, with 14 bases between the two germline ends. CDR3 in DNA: TGTGCCAGCAGCGTAGGTGGTAGTCTTAAGACAGATACGCAGTATTTT. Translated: CASSVGGSLKTDTQYF.

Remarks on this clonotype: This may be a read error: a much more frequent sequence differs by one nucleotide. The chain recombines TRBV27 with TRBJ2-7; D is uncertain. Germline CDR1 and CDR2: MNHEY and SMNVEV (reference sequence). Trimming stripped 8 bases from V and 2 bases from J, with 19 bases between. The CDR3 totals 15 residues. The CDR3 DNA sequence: TGTGCCAGCGGTCTTAGTGCGGCGCCCGCCTACGAGCAGTACTTC. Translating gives CASGLSAAPAYEQYF.

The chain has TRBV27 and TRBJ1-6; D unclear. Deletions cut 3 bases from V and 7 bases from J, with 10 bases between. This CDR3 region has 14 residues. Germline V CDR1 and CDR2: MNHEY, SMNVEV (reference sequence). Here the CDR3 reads CASSLFPGNSPLHF. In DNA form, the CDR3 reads TGTGCCAGCAGTTTGTTTCCGGGCAATTCACCCCTCCACTTT.

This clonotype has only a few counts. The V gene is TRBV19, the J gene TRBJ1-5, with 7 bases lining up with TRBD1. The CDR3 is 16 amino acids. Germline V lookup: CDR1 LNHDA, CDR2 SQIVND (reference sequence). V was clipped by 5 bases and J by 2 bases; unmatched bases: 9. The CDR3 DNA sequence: TGTGCCAGTAGTTTGACAGGGCGATTGGGCAATCAGCCCCAGCATTTT. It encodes CASSLTGRLGNQPQHF.

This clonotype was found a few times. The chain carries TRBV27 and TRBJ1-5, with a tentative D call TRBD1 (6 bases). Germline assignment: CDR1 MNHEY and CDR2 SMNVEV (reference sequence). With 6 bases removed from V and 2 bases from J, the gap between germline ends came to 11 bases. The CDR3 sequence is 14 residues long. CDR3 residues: CASRNAGGNQPQHF. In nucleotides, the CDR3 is TGTGCCAGCAGGAACGCAGGGGGCAATCAGCCCCAGCATTTT.

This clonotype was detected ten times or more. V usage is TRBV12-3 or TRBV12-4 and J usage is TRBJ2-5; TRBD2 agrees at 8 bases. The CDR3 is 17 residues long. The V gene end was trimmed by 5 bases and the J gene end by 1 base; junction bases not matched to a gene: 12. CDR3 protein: CASSQIAGGPLQETQYF. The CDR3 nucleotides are TGTGCCAGCAGTCAAATCGCGGGGGGCCCACTCCAAGAGACCCAGTACTTC.